The T cell receptor (beta chain) under discussion was sequenced for a study of CD8+ T cells in alopecia areata (dated by TCRdb to the late 2010s). For the wider study: Female C3H/HeJ recipients, roughly 6-10 weeks old, were grafted with skin from C3H/HeJ donors with spontaneous alopecia (about 6-13 months old). High-throughput TCRbeta sequencing was used to examine T cell clonal expansion in alopecia areata in both the C3H/HeJ mouse model and human patients. Human TCRbeta sequencing covered scalp tissue and sorted CD4+ and CD8+ peripheral blood T cells from patchy and totalis/universalis alopecia areata patients and healthy controls. Clonality in the scalp was compared among normal scalp (n=4), patchy alopecia areata scalp (n=8), and alopecia totalis/universalis scalp (n=8). RNA was extracted with the PAXgene miRNA kit for fixed scalp, the miRNeasy kit for PBMCs, and the RNeasy kit for mouse skin. immunoSEQ multiplex PCR using 35 Vbeta forward primers and 13 Jbeta reverse primers was used to amplify TCRbeta CDR3 regions. General conclusions and limits of the study: Compared with normal scalp, lesional scalp, particularly in alopecia totalis/universalis, had higher clonality and more expanded CD8+ clones, which suggests antigenic drive. Scalp TCR repertoire analysis is complicated because resident alphabeta T cells in normal human skin are also sequenced, whereas mouse skin is dominated by gammadelta T cells. Shared TCR sequences between patients were less evident than in mice, which may be partly attributable to HLA diversity in the patient population.

Pooled mouse cutaneous lymph node cells were stained for CD4, CD8alpha, NKG2D, NKG2ACE and other markers and were then sorted on a BD Influx. Libraries were prepared through the immunoSEQ multiplex PCR assay. RNA was extracted from all samples and reverse transcribed into cDNA, which served as template for TCR sequencing. First-strand cDNA was synthesized using SuperScript III with a 2:1 mix of oligo-dT and random hexamers. A synthetic immune receptor repertoire was used to gauge amplification bias, and whatever bias remained was removed computationally. Sequencing of the libraries was done on Illumina HiSeq using 60 bp reads that spanned the CDR3 and were read from J toward V. Concerning the study's data processing: Raw reads were preprocessed for error removal, and CDR3 was defined according to IMGT conventions as running from the conserved cysteine to phenylalanine. Clonality was computed by normalizing Shannon entropy by log2 of the number of productive unique TCRs and subtracting the result from 1. CD4 or CD8 identity of scalp clones was inferred by cross-referencing scalp TCRbeta sequences with sorted blood CD4 and CD8 repertoires. In its TCRdb copy, this immuneACCESS table keeps in-frame sequences only and misses some clones. Where compared with another copy, unresolved V genes explain less than half of these, and the others have no known cause. D and trimming come from the DNA, and the V and J calls and clone size come from that table. Across this sample, approximately 280,000 clones were tabulated and none appeared just once. The ten top clones hold approximately 1.2% of the sample.

In regard to this clone: What antigen it recognizes has not been identified. This receptor is murine, so its gene names and germline sequences reflect the mouse genome.

The clonotype originates from a C3H/HeJ mouse with alopecia areata. The MHC haplotype carried by mice of this strain is H2-k. The material sequenced was CD4+ T cells sorted from a lymph node.

The CDR3 loop reads CASGGYWGGRGDTQYF. The DNA read from the CDR3 is TGTGCCAGCGGTGGCTACTGGGGGGGCAGGGGAGAC. The chain couples TRBV13-2 to TRBJ2-5; 11 central nucleotides agree with TRBD2. The CDR3 extends 4 residues past the end of the read, so its final part is completed from the germline J gene. The CDR3 holds 16 amino acids from the cysteine to the phenylalanine. Sequencing covers 36 bases of the CDR3, shown here with the frame starting at base 1. From a lookup of the germline V gene (reference sequence), CDR1 and CDR2 are NNHNN and SYGAGS.